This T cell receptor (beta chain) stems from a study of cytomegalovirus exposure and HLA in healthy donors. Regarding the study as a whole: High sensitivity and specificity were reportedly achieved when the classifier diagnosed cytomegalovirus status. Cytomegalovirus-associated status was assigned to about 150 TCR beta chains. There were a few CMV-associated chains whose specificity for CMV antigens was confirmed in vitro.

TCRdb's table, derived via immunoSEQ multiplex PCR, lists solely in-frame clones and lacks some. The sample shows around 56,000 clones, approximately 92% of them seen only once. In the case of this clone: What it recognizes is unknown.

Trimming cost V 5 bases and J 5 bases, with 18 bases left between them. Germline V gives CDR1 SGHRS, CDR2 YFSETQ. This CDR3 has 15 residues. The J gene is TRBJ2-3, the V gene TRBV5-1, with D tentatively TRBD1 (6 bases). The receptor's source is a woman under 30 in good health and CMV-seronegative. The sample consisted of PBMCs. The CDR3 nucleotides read TGCGCCAGCAGTTTTACCGACAGGATGGGAGATACGCAGTATTTT. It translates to CASSFTDRMGDTQYF.